This entry features one T cell receptor (beta chain) sequence. The target antigen is unknown. This sample was taken from a study of vaccination and CD4 T cells after COVID-19. Study in general: The convalescents were made up of six males and four females, two of whom were Hispanic. The study drew post-COVID samples a median about 95 days after diagnosis (range 35 to 161).

Treatment reported: roughly 11-day PBMC culture with coronavirus spike peptide pools or control peptides (ViraFEST assay). V gave up 4 bases and J gave up 4 bases, with 9 bases separating them. This CDR3 has 13 amino acids. CDR1 is SEHNR and CDR2 is FQNEAQ in the germline V gene (reference sequence). An Oncomine TCR Beta short-read assay was used to sequence the DNA from cultured CD4+ T cells. Once CD4+ T cells had been cultured, genomic DNA was extracted from them. Each CDR3 protein is one row after TCRdb ran MiXCR on the PCR reads. The sample records under 15,000 distinct CDR3 sequences, 40% to 55% being singletons.

The chain uses TRBV7-9 and TRBJ2-3; TRBD2 is a possible D gene (6 bases). The specimen was CD4+ T cells from blood, cultured in vitro, collected before SARS-CoV-2 vaccination. This receptor was taken from a human donor who had recovered from COVID-19. The CDR3 reads CASSSGGSDTQYF. The DNA for the CDR3 is TGTGCCAGCAGCTCCGGGGGATCAGATACGCAGTATTTT.